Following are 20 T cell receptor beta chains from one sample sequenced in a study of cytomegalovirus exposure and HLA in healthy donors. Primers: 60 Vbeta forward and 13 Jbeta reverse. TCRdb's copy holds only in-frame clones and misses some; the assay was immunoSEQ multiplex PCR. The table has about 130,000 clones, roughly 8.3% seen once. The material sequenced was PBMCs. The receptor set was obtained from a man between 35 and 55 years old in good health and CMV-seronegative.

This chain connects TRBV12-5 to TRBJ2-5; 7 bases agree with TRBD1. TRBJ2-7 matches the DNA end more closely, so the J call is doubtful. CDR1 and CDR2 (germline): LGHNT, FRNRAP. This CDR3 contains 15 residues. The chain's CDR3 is CASGSGTDINYEQYF. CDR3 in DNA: TGTGCTAGTGGTTCTGGGACAGATATTAACTACGAGCAGTACTTC.

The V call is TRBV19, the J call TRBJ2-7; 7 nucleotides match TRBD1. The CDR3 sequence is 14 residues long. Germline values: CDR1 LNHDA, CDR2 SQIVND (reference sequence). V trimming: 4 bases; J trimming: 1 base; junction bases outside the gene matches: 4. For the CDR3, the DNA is TGTGCCAGTAGTACCCGACAGGGATCCTACGAGCAGTACTTC. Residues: CASSTRQGSYEQYF.

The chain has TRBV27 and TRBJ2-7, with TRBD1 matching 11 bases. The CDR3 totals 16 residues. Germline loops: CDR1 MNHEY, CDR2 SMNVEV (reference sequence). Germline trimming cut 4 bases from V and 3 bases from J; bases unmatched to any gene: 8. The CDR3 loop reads CASSSNPGTGGYEQYF. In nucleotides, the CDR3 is TGTGCCAGCAGTTCTAATCCCGGGACAGGGGGCTACGAGCAGTACTTC.

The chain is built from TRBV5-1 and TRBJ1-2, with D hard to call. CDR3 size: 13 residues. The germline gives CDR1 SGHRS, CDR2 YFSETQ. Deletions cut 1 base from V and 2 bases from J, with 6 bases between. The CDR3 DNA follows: TGCGCCAGCAGCTTGCCGGAGAACTATGGCTACACCTTC. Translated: CASSLPENYGYTF.

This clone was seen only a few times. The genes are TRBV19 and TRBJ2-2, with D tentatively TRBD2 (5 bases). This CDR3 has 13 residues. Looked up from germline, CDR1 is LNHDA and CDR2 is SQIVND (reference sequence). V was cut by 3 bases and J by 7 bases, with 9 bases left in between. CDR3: CASSISAGGELFF. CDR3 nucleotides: TGTGCCAGTAGTATTTCGGCGGGCGGGGAGCTGTTTTTT. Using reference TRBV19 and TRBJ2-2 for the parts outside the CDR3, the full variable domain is DGGITQSPKYLFRKEGQNVTLSCEQNLNHDAMYWYRQDPGQGLRLIYYSQIVNDFQKGDIAEGYSVSREKKESFPLTVTSAQKNPTAFYLCASSISAGGELFFGEGSRLTVL.

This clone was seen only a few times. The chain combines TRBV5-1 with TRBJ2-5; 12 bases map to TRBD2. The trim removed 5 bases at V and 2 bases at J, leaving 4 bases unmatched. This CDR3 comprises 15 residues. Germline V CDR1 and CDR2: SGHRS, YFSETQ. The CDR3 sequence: CASRTSGGSQETQYF. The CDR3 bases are TGCGCCAGCAGAACTAGCGGGGGGTCGCAAGAGACCCAGTACTTC.

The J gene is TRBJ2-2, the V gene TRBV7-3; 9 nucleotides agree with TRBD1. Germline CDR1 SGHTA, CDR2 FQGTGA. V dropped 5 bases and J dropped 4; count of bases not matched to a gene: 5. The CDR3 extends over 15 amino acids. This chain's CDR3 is CASSTRQGVTGELFF. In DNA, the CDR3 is TGTGCCAGCAGCACCCGACAGGGGGTCACCGGGGAGCTGTTTTTT.

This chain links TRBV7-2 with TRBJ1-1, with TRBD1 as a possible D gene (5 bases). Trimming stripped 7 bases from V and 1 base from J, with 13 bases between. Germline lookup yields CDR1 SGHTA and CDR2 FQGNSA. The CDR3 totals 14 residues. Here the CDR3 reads CASTPGVGNTEAFF. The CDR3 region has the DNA TGTGCCAGCACCCCGGGGGTTGGGAACACTGAAGCTTTCTTT.

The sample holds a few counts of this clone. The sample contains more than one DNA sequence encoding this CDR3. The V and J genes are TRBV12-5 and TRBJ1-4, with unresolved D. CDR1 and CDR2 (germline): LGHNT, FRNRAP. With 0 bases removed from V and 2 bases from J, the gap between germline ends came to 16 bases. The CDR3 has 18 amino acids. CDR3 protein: CASGLVLVPRTTNEKLFF. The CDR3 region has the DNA TGTGCTAGTGGTTTGGTATTGGTCCCGAGAACCACTAATGAAAAACTGTTTTTT.

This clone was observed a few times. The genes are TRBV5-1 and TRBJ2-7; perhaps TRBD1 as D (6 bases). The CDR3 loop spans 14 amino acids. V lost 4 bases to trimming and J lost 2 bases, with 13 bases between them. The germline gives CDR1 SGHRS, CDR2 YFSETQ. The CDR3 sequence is CASSHSTGTYEQYF. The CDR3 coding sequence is TGCGCCAGCAGCCATTCGACAGGAACCTACGAGCAGTACTTC. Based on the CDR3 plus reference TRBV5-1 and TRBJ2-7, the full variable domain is KAGVTQTPRYLIKTRGQQVTLSCSPISGHRSVSWYQQTPGQGLQFLFEYFSETQRNKGNFPGRFSGRQFSNSRSEMNVSTLELGDSALYLCASSHSTGTYEQYFGPGTRLTVT.

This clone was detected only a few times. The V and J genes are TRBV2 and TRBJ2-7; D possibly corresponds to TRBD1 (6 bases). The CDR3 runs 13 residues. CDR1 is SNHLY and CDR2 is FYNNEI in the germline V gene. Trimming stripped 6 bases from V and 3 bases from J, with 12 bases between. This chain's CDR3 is CASRPTGLYEQYF. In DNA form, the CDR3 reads TGTGCCAGCAGACCGACAGGCCTCTACGAGCAGTACTTC. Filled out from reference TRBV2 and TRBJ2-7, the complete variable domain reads EPEVTQTPSHQVTQMGQEVILRCVPISNHLYFYWYRQILGQKVEFLVSFYNNEISEKSEIFDDQFSVERPDGSNFTLKIRSTKLEDSAMYFCASRPTGLYEQYFGPGTRLTVT.

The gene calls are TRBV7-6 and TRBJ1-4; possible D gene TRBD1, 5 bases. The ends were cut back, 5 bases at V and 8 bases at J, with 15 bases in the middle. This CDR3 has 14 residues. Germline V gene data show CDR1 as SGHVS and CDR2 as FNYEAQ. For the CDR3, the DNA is TGTGCCAGCAGCGCCGGGACTACGAAGGAAAAACTGTTTTTT. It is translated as CASSAGTTKEKLFF.

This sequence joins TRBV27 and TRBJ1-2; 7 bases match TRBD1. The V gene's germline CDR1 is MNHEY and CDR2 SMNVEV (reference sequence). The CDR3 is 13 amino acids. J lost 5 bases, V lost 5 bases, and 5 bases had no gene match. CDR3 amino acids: CASSGARGYGYTF. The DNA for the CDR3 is TGTGCCAGCAGTGGAGCCAGGGGGTATGGCTACACCTTC.

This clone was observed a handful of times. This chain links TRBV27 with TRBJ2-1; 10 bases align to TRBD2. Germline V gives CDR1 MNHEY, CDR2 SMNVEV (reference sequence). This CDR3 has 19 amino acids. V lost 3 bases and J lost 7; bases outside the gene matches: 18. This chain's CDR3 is CASSFSGTSVTLGGNEQFF. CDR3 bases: TGTGCCAGCAGTTTCTCGGGGACTAGCGTCACTTTAGGTGGGAATGAGCAGTTCTTC.

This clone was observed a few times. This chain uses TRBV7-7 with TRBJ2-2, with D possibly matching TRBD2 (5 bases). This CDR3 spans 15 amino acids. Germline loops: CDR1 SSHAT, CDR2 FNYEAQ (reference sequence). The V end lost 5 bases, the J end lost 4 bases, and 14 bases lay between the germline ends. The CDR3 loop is CASSPRGGGTGELFF. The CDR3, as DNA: TGTGCCAGCAGCCCCCGTGGAGGAGGCACCGGGGAGCTGTTTTTT.

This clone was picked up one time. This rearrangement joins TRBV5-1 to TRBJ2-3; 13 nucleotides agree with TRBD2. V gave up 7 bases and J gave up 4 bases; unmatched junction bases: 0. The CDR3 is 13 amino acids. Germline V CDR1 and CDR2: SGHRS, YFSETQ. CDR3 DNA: TGCGCCAGCGGACTAGCGGGAGCAGATACGCAGTATTTT. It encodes CASGLAGADTQYF.

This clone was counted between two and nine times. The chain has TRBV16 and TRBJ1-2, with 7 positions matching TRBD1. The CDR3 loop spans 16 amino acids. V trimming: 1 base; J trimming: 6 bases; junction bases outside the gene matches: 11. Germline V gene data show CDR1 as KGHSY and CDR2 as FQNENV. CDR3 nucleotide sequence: TGTGCCAGCAGCCAATTTAACAGGGGCGGGCCAAATGGCTACACCTTC. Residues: CASSQFNRGGPNGYTF.

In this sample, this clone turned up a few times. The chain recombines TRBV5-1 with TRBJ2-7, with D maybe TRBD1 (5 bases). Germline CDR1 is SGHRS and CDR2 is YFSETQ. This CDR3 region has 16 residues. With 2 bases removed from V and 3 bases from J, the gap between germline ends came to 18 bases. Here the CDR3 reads CASSFSPQGTNYEQYF. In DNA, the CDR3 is TGCGCCAGCAGCTTTTCGCCTCAGGGTACGAACTACGAGCAGTACTTC.

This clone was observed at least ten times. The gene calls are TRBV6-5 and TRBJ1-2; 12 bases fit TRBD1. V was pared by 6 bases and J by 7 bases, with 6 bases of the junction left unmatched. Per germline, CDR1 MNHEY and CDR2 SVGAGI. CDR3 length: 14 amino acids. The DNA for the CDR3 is TGTGCCAGCAGCCTGGGACAGGGGGCCCCTGGCTACACCTTC. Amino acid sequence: CASSLGQGAPGYTF.

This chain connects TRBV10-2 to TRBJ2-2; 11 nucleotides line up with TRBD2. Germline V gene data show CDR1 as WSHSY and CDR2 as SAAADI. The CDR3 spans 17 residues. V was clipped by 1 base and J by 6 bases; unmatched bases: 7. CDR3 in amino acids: CASSELAGGPFAGELFF. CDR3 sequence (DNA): TGCGCCAGCAGTGAGTTAGCGGGGGGGCCTTTCGCCGGGGAGCTGTTTTTT.